This TCR beta chain was recovered during a study of beta chain features in type 1 diabetes (dated by TCRdb to about 2018). Regarding the research as a whole: Mean age, gender distribution, total cell number and subset yield were not different between patients and healthy donors. Across all samples, roughly 110,000,000 sorted cells were examined, and cell number per subset correlated strongly with RNA yield. The study compared the TCRB repertoires of sorted circulating CD4+ T cell subsets in recently diagnosed type 1 diabetes patients with those in matched healthy donors. Regulatory and stem cell-like memory subsets were obtained from only 8 patients and roughly 8 healthy donors, while naive and central memory subsets were obtained from all 30 or so donors. Paper-wide results and their limitations: Because cDNA was sequenced instead of genomic DNA, highly expressing activated cells could be over-represented, though the groups showed no difference in activation or CD3 levels. Type 1 diabetes patients showed a moderate but significant shortening of TCRB CDR3 length in all four CD4+ subsets. Because small numbers of individuals were included in the HLA sub-analyses, any influence of HLA type on TCRB rearrangement was left unresolved. PCR might favor shorter templates, but patient and control samples were amplified and corrected together, so any skew would affect both groups equally. At VDJ recombination sites, type 1 diabetes patients had fewer insertions and more deleted nucleotides, which implies abnormalities in thymic rearrangement. Naive, central memory and regulatory TCRB repertoires appeared more similar among patients than among healthy donors.

As for this clone: It lacks a known antigen. No base-level quality is on record; no much larger clone is a single base apart.

The CDR3 starts with the cysteine, ends with the phenylalanine, and has 14 residues. Kept here is only the CDR3 DNA, which spans 42 bases and is read in frame from base 1. For CDR1 and CDR2, the germline V gene (reference sequence) lists SEHNR and FQNEAQ. Trimming removed 3 bases from V and 6 bases from J, leaving 11 bases between the germline ends. Each donor gave one peripheral blood draw, averaging about 100 mL, which was collected into heparinised tubes. A BD FACSAria II and a panel including CD45RO, CCR7, CD25, CD127, CD95 and CD27 were used to sort naive, central memory, regulatory and stem cell-like memory CD4+ T cells. All sorted populations exceeded 95% purity. Right away, PBMCs were isolated by Lymphoprep density gradient centrifugation and were stained directly, with no culture step. So that batch effects would be minimized, each experiment stained and sorted samples in pairs, pairing one healthy donor with one patient.

The High Capacity cDNA Reverse Transcription Kit was used to reverse transcribe all of the isolated RNA, meaning that expressed TCRB transcripts were what got sequenced. Deep immunoSEQ sequencing was applied to naive, central memory and regulatory T cell samples, giving an average of roughly 3.5 million total reads per sample. Sorted cells were lysed in RLT buffer, and RNA was extracted using DNase-treated RNeasy Micro or Mini kits according to cell number. Each cell subset was processed on its own to prevent cross-contamination, while patient and healthy donor samples were processed together. The immunoSEQ multiplex PCR was used to amplify TCRB sequences from cDNA, yielding 87-bp fragments that span the CDR3 region. Sequencing of the amplicons was done on the Illumina HiSeq platform. Regarding the original processing steps: Synthetic template baselines were used to correct PCR bias computationally, reads within Hamming distance 2 were collapsed together, and singletons that could not be merged were discarded. Reads were aligned against IMGT so that V, D and J genes, CDR3 length and insertions or deletions at six rearrangement sites could be assigned. Clonotype counts were normalized to sorted cell number within each subset before computing true diversity and Gini coefficients with the tcR R package. The overlap coefficient, calculated on TCRB nucleotide sequences, was used to measure repertoire sharing. The clones in this table, taken by TCRdb from immuneACCESS, are in-frame only. Not every clone is retained; where verified, under half of the shortfall comes from an unresolved V gene, and the cause of the rest is unknown. V and J calls and clone size are given by that table; D and trimming were obtained from the DNA. Across this sample there are about 150,000 clones, with under 60% seen only once. Clones ranked in the top ten supply approximately 0.4% of the sample.

Recombination joined TRBV7-9 with TRBJ2-2; TRBD2 is perhaps the D gene, given 5 matching bases. The sequence came from a man younger than 35 in good health. What was sequenced was Tregs from blood. The cell subset or site tag for this specimen amounts to: regulatory CD4+ T cells. In nucleotides, the sequence is TGTGCCAGCAGCTTCGAAATCGGGGCCGGGGAGCTGTTTTTT. Its product reads: CASSFEIGAGELFF.